This T cell receptor (beta chain) was recovered during a study of glioma-infiltrating T cells after dendritic cell vaccination. V was trimmed by 6 bases and J by 8 bases, leaving 13 bases between them. Germline V lookup: CDR1 DFQATT, CDR2 SNEGSKA (reference sequence). The CDR3 consists of 11 residues. Time point here: after dendritic cell vaccination, including at tumor progression/relapse. Before vaccination, two weeks after the third vaccination, and at progression, PBMC were collected. TCRdb's copy holds only in-frame clones and misses some; the assay was immunoSEQ multiplex PCR. The data contain 99,000 or so clones, around 80% of them singletons.

The chain uses TRBV20-1 and TRBJ1-1; no definite D call. This TCR was recovered from a human donor with glioblastoma. The specimen comprised blood, sampled after dendritic cell vaccination. CDR3 residues: CSASRTAEAFF. In DNA form, the CDR3 reads TGCAGTGCCTCGCGGACTGCAGAAGCTTTCTTT.